The 16 T cell receptor beta chains below come from one sample, sequenced in a study of T cells after yellow fever vaccination. In TCRdb, the 5' RACE reads were re-called with MiXCR into one record per CDR3 protein. The sample includes some 420,000 distinct CDR3 sequences, 18% of them seen just once. The sample consisted of PBMCs, taken before the yellow fever booster vaccination. Receptor source: a man in his late teens or twenties who received the YFV17D yellow fever vaccine.

This clonotype was seen a few times. This sequence joins TRBV20-1 and TRBJ1-1; D gene uncertain. The CDR3 contains 11 residues. CDR1 is DFQATT, CDR2 SNEGSKA, per germline (reference sequence). V was shortened by 1 base and J by 7 bases, with 7 bases between the two germline ends. CDR3 in amino acids: CSARVRVEAFF. The CDR3 bases are TGCAGTGCTAGAGTGAGAGTTGAAGCTTTCTTT.

V is TRBV4-2 and J is TRBJ1-2; D is perhaps TRBD1 (6 bases). The ends were cut back, 1 base at V and 6 bases at J, with 15 bases in the middle. The CDR3 is made up of 15 amino acids. CDR1 is LGHNA, CDR2 YNFKEQ, per germline. The CDR3 region is CASSQVVGGFDGYTF. The DNA for the CDR3 is TGTGCCAGCAGCCAAGTAGTAGGGGGATTCGATGGCTACACCTTC.

V is TRBV4-3 and J is TRBJ2-1; D possibly uses TRBD1 or TRBD2 (5 bases each). This CDR3 is 18 amino acids long. Trimming left V 3 bases short and J 4 bases short, with 22 bases between. Germline CDR1 and CDR2: LGHNA and YSLEER. Here the CDR3 DNA reads TGCGCCAGCAGCCAGGCCGGGACCCGACCCTCTGGGTACAATGAGCAGTTCTTC. This sequence encodes CASSQAGTRPSGYNEQFF.

This clonotype was detected a few times. This chain uses TRBV5-1 with TRBJ2-7; D remains unclear. The CDR3 consists of 13 residues. Germline CDR1 and CDR2: SGHRS and YFSETQ. Trimming removed 6 bases from V and 1 base from J, with 11 bases in between. CDR3 nucleotide sequence: TGCGCCAGCAAAAGGATGGATTCCTACGAGCAGTACTTC. It specifies CASKRMDSYEQYF. Full variable domain (outside the CDR3, taken from reference TRBV5-1 and TRBJ2-7): KAGVTQTPRYLIKTRGQQVTLSCSPISGHRSVSWYQQTPGQGLQFLFEYFSETQRNKGNFPGRFSGRQFSNSRSEMNVSTLELGDSALYLCASKRMDSYEQYFGPGTRLTVT.

The chain has TRBV29-1 and TRBJ1-5; 8 positions match TRBD1. The CDR3 totals 13 residues. CDR1 and CDR2 from the germline V gene are SQVTM and ANQGSEA. Trimming took 4 bases from V and 5 from J; bases not matched to a gene: 4. CDR3 amino acids: CSVGTGRHQPQHF. CDR3 nucleotides: TGCAGCGTTGGGACAGGGAGGCATCAGCCCCAGCATTTT. The entire variable domain, with the rest obtained from reference TRBV29-1 and TRBJ1-5, is as follows: SAVISQKPSRDICQRGTSLTIQCQVDSQVTMMFWYRQQPGQSLTLIATANQGSEATYESGFVIDKFPISRPNLTFSTLTVSNMSPEDSSIYLCSVGTGRHQPQHFGDGTRLSIL.

This clonotype was found a few times. The rearrangement joins TRBV5-1 to TRBJ2-1; D may match TRBD1 or TRBD2 (5 bases each). The CDR3 consists of 13 residues. CDR1 SGHRS and CDR2 YFSETQ come from the germline V gene. Between the trimmed V and J ends, which lost 4 bases and 6 bases, there was a span of 11 bases. This chain's CDR3 is CASSGDPGNEQFF. In nucleotides, the CDR3 is TGCGCCAGCAGCGGGGACCCCGGCAATGAGCAGTTCTTC.

The chain joins TRBV20-1 to TRBJ2-1, with TRBD2 matching 11 bases. The CDR3 covers 15 residues. Trimming removed 3 bases from V and 5 bases from J; junction bases left unmatched: 6. Germline lookup yields CDR1 DFQATT and CDR2 SNEGSKA (reference sequence). The CDR3 bases are TGCAGTGCTAGCGCACCGGGACTAGCGGACAATGAGCAGTTCTTC. This codes for CSASAPGLADNEQFF.

DNA of the CDR3: TGCGCCAGCAGCCGGCCCGGGAGGGGGTCCTACAATGAGCAGTTCTTC. Amino acid sequence: CASSRPGRGSYNEQFF. The rearrangement uses TRBV4-1 and TRBJ2-1, with TRBD2 matching 8 bases. This CDR3 contains 16 residues. Per the germline V gene, CDR1 is MGHRA and CDR2 is YSYEKL. The V gene end was trimmed by 4 bases and the J gene end by 1 base; junction bases not matched to a gene: 6.

This clonotype was seen many times. The chain links TRBV29-1 to TRBJ2-1; 8 nucleotides line up with TRBD2. This CDR3 is 17 amino acids long. The junction had 16 bases not matched to a gene; V was cut back by 2 bases and J by 7 bases. CDR1 is SQVTM and CDR2 is ANQGSEA in the germline V gene. CDR3 protein: CSVEPTSSGGSTNEQFF. The DNA of the CDR3 is TGCAGCGTTGAACCTACCTCCTCGGGGGGGTCGACAAATGAGCAGTTCTTC.

This chain links TRBV12-3 or TRBV12-4 with TRBJ1-5; 8 bases agree with TRBD1. Trimming removed 5 bases from V and 11 bases from J; junction bases left unmatched: 11. This CDR3 has 14 residues. The CDR3 nucleotides read TGTGCCAGCAGTCCCACAGGGGGGGGTTATGCCCAGCATTTT. It yields the protein CASSPTGGGYAQHF.

V usage is TRBV7-2 and J usage is TRBJ2-5, with TRBD2 matching 8 bases. Per the germline V gene, CDR1 is SGHTA and CDR2 is FQGNSA. With V trimmed by 5 bases and J by 5 bases, 10 bases remained unmatched. The CDR3 length is 15 residues. The DNA of the CDR3 is TGTGCCAGCAGCCCCCCCGGGACTAGACGGGAGACCCAGTACTTC. Its translation is CASSPPGTRRETQYF.

The genes are TRBV7-9 and TRBJ2-3; D is perhaps TRBD1 or TRBD2 (5 bases each). Looked up from germline, CDR1 is SEHNR and CDR2 is FQNEAQ (reference sequence). CDR3 length: 16 amino acids. Trimming removed 5 bases from V and 2 bases from J, with 17 bases in between. The CDR3: CASSPPRGPNTDTQYF. DNA of the CDR3: TGTGCCAGCAGCCCGCCCCGGGGACCAAACACAGATACGCAGTATTTT.

The chain couples TRBV10-1 to TRBJ2-1, with 8 bases fitting TRBD1. Germline CDR1 and CDR2: WNHNN and SYGVQD (reference sequence). This CDR3 is 15 amino acids long. J was trimmed by 7 bases and V by 3 bases; bases with no gene match: 8. The CDR3, as DNA: TGCGCCAGCAGTGAACAGGGACAGGTAATAAATGAGCAGTTCTTC. Translation gives CASSEQGQVINEQFF.

CDR3 coding DNA: TGTGCCAGCACCGAGCGAGGGACCATGAACACTGAAGCTTTCTTT. Translated: CASTERGTMNTEAFF. V is TRBV28 and J is TRBJ1-1; a possible D gene is TRBD1 (5 bases). V gave up 7 bases and J gave up 0 bases, with 15 bases separating them. The CDR3 totals 15 residues. Germline loops: CDR1 MDHEN, CDR2 SYDVKM.

This clonotype occurred a few times. V gene TRBV7-8 combines with J gene TRBJ2-3; D remains unclear. The germline V gene encodes CDR1 SGHVS and CDR2 FQNEAQ. The CDR3 is made up of 16 amino acids. V was shortened by 8 bases and J by 1 base, with 19 bases between the two germline ends. This CDR3 is CASSSERLPGTDTQYF. The CDR3 region has the DNA TGTGCCAGCTCCTCGGAAAGACTGCCGGGCACAGATACGCAGTATTTT.

This chain links TRBV5-1 with TRBJ1-2, with D possibly being TRBD1 (5 bases). Between the trimmed V and J ends, which lost 4 bases and 5 bases, there was a span of 18 bases. Germline CDR1 reads SGHRS; CDR2 reads YFSETQ. The length of the CDR3 is 15 residues. The CDR3 loop reads CASSTLAGTEYGYTF. In nucleotides, the CDR3 is TGCGCCAGCAGCACCCTGGCGGGGACCGAATATGGCTACACCTTC.